What follows are 17 T cell receptor beta chains derived from one specimen sequenced in a study of Tregs in tolerant kidney transplant recipients. Profiling relied on immunoSEQ multiplex PCR, and the TCRdb table lists in-frame clones only, not all of them. The sample includes 75,000 to 80,000 clones, around 90% of them seen just once. The material sequenced was Tregs from blood, taken before the transplant. These receptors were taken from a human donor who received a combined kidney and bone marrow transplant.

The V gene is TRBV2, the J gene TRBJ1-2; 8 bases map to TRBD1. The germline V gene has CDR1 SNHLY and CDR2 FYNNEI. V trimming: 4 bases; J trimming: 4 bases; junction bases outside the gene matches: 14. This CDR3 contains 17 residues. CDR3 bases: TGTGCCAGCAGTGCTTTTTTCTCTCCCAGGGGGCTCTATGGCTACACCTTC. It yields the protein CASSAFFSPRGLYGYTF.

This chain uses TRBV4-1 with TRBJ2-2, with TRBD2 matching over 12 bases. Germline loops: CDR1 MGHRA, CDR2 YSYEKL. Germline trimming cut 2 bases from V and 6 bases from J; bases unmatched to any gene: 7. The CDR3 has 17 amino acids. The CDR3 sequence is CASSQSLAGGTSGELFF. CDR3 bases: TGCGCCAGCAGCCAATCACTAGCGGGGGGTACCTCCGGGGAGCTGTTTTTT.

This clone was counted once. This rearrangement joins TRBV7-9 to TRBJ2-3, with D perhaps TRBD2 (5 bases). Germline CDR1 and CDR2: SEHNR and FQNEAQ (reference sequence). CDR3 size: 14 residues. Between the trimmed V and J ends, which lost 0 bases and 6 bases, there was a span of 10 bases. This CDR3 reads CASSLALRGDTQYF. As DNA, the CDR3 is TGTGCCAGCAGCTTAGCACTCCGCGGGGATACGCAGTATTTT. Based on the CDR3 plus reference TRBV7-9 and TRBJ2-3, the full variable domain is DTGVSQNPRHKITKRGQNVTFRCDPISEHNRLYWYRQTLGQGPEFLTYFQNEAQLEKSRLLSDRFSAERPKGSFSTLEIQRTEQGDSAMYLCASSLALRGDTQYFGPGTRLTVL.

This chain joins TRBV19 and TRBJ2-1, with D unresolved. This CDR3 has 12 amino acids. V lost 2 bases, J lost 3 bases, and 2 bases lay in between. Germline assignment: CDR1 LNHDA and CDR2 SQIVND (reference sequence). The CDR3 sequence is CASSIIYNEQFF. The CDR3 DNA reads TGTGCCAGTAGTATAATCTACAATGAGCAGTTCTTC.

The CDR3 loop reads CASSFWDEQFF. CDR3 nucleotide sequence: TGTGCCAGCAGCTTTTGGGATGAGCAGTTCTTC. The chain couples TRBV28 to TRBJ2-1, with D unclear. This CDR3 has 11 residues. Trimming cost V 6 bases and J 8 bases, with 8 bases left between them. Germline V lookup: CDR1 MDHEN, CDR2 SYDVKM.

The rearrangement uses TRBV9 and TRBJ1-1; D remains ambiguous. Looked up from germline, CDR1 is SGDLS and CDR2 is YYNGEE. This CDR3 spans 13 amino acids. V lost 4 bases, J lost 0 bases, and 7 bases lay in between. The CDR3 is CASSPRLNTEAFF. The CDR3 DNA reads as TGTGCCAGCAGCCCTAGACTGAACACTGAAGCTTTCTTT.

J is TRBJ1-2 and V is TRBV5-1; no clear D gene. Between the trimmed V and J ends, which lost 0 bases and 0 bases, there was a span of 3 bases. Germline lookup yields CDR1 SGHRS and CDR2 YFSETQ. CDR3 size: 13 residues. The CDR3 protein is CASSLGANYGYTF. CDR3 coding DNA: TGCGCCAGCAGCTTGGGGGCTAACTATGGCTACACCTTC.

The J gene is TRBJ1-5, the V gene TRBV19; TRBD1 aligns across 9 bases. Germline V lookup: CDR1 LNHDA, CDR2 SQIVND (reference sequence). With 3 bases clipped from V and 2 bases from J, the junction kept 5 bases outside the gene matches. The CDR3 length is 16 residues. CDR3 sequence (DNA): TGTGCCAGTAGTATCCGGGACAGGGTAGGCAATCAGCCCCAGCATTTT. It yields the protein CASSIRDRVGNQPQHF.

This rearrangement joins TRBV27 to TRBJ1-4; D perhaps matches TRBD1 (6 bases). V gave up 4 bases and J gave up 0 bases, with 6 bases separating them. Looked up from germline, CDR1 is MNHEY and CDR2 is SMNVEV (reference sequence). The CDR3 has 14 residues. The DNA for the CDR3 is TGTGCCAGCAGTTGGACAGCAACTAATGAAAAACTGTTTTTT. Protein sequence: CASSWTATNEKLFF.

The chain uses TRBV18 and TRBJ1-1; 7 nucleotides match TRBD1. The germline V gene encodes CDR1 KGHSH and CDR2 LQKENI. The trim removed 5 bases at V and 1 base at J, leaving 4 bases unmatched. The CDR3 is 14 amino acids. The CDR3 reads CASSANRGNTEAFF. The DNA for the CDR3 is TGTGCCAGCTCAGCTAACAGGGGGAACACTGAAGCTTTCTTT.

The chain carries TRBV28 and TRBJ1-3, with D hard to call. With 3 bases removed from V and 4 bases from J, the gap between germline ends came to 10 bases. From germline, CDR1 is MDHEN and CDR2 SYDVKM. The CDR3 has 14 residues. The chain's CDR3 is CASSFSLAGNTIYF. In nucleotides, the CDR3 is TGTGCCAGCAGTTTTTCCCTAGCGGGAAACACCATATATTTT.

The rearrangement links TRBV19 to TRBJ2-3; 9 nucleotides match TRBD1. The CDR3 loop spans 15 amino acids. Germline values: CDR1 LNHDA, CDR2 SQIVND (reference sequence). With V trimmed by 7 bases and J by 0 bases, 5 bases remained unmatched. CDR3 amino acids: CASTPTGGSTDTQYF. CDR3 sequence (DNA): TGTGCCAGTACCCCGACAGGGGGGAGCACAGATACGCAGTATTTT.

The chain uses TRBV30 and TRBJ1-1; D is perhaps TRBD1 (5 bases). V shed 5 bases and J shed 3 bases, with 10 bases lying between them. Germline-derived CDR1 and CDR2 are GTSNPN and SVGIG (reference sequence). This CDR3 region has 12 residues. The CDR3: CAWGGIDTEAFF. CDR3 sequence (DNA): TGTGCCTGGGGGGGGATTGACACTGAAGCTTTCTTT.

This sequence joins TRBV28 and TRBJ2-7; D not resolved. CDR3 length: 11 residues. V was pared by 5 bases and J by 4 bases, with 6 bases between. The V gene's germline CDR1 is MDHEN and CDR2 SYDVKM. The CDR3 spells CASSVAYEQYF. CDR3 nucleotide sequence: TGTGCCAGCAGTGTCGCATACGAGCAGTACTTC.

The rearrangement links TRBV7-2 to TRBJ1-2; no clear D gene. Germline CDR1 is SGHTA and CDR2 is FQGNSA. The CDR3 has 16 amino acids. V was pared by 0 bases and J by 4 bases, with 15 bases between. The CDR3 loop is CASSLAGLTDPYGYTF. For the CDR3, the DNA is TGTGCCAGCAGCTTAGCTGGCCTGACGGACCCCTATGGCTACACCTTC.

The J gene is TRBJ1-1, the V gene TRBV9; tentatively, D is TRBD1 (6 bases). This CDR3 spans 15 amino acids. The germline V gene encodes CDR1 SGDLS and CDR2 YYNGEE. V lost 0 bases, J lost 3 bases, and 12 bases lay in between. For the CDR3, the DNA is TGTGCCAGCAGCGTAGACGGGGGCGAGGACACTGAAGCTTTCTTT. Translation gives CASSVDGGEDTEAFF.

The rearrangement links TRBV29-1 to TRBJ2-3; 7 bases match TRBD1. Unmatched junction bases numbered 3, after V lost 2 bases and J lost 4 bases. The CDR3 has 13 residues. Germline CDR1 is SQVTM and CDR2 is ANQGSEA. CDR3 DNA: TGCAGCGTTGAAAGACAGGGAGCAGATACGCAGTATTTT. Its translation: CSVERQGADTQYF.